Described below is a single TCR beta chain sequence and its context. The source of the sample is a study of blood T cell repertoires in COVID-19. Produced via immunoSEQ multiplex PCR; TCRdb's table is partial and in-frame only. The sample lists some 110,000 clones, around 86% occurring once. Sequencing was carried out using peripheral blood. The receptor's source is a man in his 70s with acute or convalescent COVID-19.

DNA of the CDR3: TGCAGTGCTATAGCGCAGGTGGAAGCTTTCTTT. Its translation: CSAIAQVEAFF. The chain employs TRBV20-1 and TRBJ1-1; D not resolved. This CDR3 is built from 11 residues. Germline V CDR1 and CDR2: DFQATT, SNEGSKA (reference sequence). The V and J ends lost 4 bases and 8 bases respectively, with 11 bases between them.